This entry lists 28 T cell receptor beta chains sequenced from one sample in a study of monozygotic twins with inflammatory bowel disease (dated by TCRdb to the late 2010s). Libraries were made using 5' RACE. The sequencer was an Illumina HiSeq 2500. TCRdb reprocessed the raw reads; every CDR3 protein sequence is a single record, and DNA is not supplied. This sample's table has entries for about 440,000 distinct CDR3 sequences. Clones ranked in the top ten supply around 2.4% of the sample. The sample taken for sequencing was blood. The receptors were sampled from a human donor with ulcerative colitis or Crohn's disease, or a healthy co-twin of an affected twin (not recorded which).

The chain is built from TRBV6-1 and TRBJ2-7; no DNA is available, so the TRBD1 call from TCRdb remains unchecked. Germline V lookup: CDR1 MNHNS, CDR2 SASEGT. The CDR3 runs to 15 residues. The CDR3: CASSSEWTGDYEQYF.

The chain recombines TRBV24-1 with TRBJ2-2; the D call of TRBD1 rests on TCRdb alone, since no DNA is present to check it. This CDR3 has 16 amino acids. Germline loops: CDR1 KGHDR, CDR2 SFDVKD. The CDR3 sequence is CATSDYTGQETGELFF.

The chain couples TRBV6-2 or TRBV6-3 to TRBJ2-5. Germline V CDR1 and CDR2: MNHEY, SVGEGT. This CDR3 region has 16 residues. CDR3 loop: CASSYRVTGYQETQYF.

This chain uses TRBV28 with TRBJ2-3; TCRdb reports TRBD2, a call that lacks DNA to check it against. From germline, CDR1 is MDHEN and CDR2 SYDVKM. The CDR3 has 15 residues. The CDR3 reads CASSLRGSGDLTQYF. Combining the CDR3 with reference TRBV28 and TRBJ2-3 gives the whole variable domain DVKVTQSSRYLVKRTGEKVFLECVQDMDHENMFWYRQDPGLGLRLIYFSYDVKMKEKGDIPEGYSVSREKKERFSLILESASTNQTSMYLCASSLRGSGDLTQYFGPGTRLTVL.

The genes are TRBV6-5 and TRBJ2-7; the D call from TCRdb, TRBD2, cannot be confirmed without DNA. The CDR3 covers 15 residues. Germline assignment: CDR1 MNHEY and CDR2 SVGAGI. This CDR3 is CASSYSSSTSYEQYF.

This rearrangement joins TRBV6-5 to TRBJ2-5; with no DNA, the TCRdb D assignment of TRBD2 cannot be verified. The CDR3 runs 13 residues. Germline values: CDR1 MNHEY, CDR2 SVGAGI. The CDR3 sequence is CASSMGVAETQYF.

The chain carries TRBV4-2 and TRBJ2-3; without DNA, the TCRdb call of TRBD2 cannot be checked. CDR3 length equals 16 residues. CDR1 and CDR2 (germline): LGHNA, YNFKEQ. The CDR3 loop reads CASSPQPGLAGDTQYF.

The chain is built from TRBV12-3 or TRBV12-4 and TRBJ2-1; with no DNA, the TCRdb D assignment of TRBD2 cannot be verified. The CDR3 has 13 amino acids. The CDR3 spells CAGMLAGDNEQFF.

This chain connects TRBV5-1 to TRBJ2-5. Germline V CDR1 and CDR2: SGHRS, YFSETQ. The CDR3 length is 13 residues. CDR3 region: CASSPEDQETQYF.

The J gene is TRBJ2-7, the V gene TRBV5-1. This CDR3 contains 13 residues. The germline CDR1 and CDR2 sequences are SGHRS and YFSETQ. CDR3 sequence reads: CASSFETGYEQYF.

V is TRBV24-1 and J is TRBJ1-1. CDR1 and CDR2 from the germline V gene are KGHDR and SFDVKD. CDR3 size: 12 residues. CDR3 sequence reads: CATSDFGTEAFF.

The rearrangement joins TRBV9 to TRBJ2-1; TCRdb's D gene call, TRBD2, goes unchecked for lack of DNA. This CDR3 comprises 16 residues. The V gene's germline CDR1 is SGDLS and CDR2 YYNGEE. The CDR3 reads CASSVAGTSGYNEQFF.

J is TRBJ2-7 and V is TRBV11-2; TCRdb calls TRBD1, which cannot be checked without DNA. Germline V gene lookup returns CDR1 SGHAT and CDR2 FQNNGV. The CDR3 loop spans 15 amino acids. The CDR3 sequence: CASTPFTGSSYEQYF.

Here the CDR3 reads CAISDWGARRGNTEAFF. The chain joins TRBV10-3 to TRBJ1-1; the D gene TCRdb calls, TRBD1, cannot be checked with no DNA. The CDR3 is 17 residues long. Germline assignment: CDR1 ENHRY and CDR2 SYGVKD.

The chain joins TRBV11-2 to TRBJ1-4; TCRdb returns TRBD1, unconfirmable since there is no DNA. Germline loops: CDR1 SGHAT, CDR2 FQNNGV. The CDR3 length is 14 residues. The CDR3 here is CASSSTHHGGKLFF.

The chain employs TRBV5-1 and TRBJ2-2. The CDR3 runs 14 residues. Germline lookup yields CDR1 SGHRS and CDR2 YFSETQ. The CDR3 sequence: CASSQFDTNGELFF.

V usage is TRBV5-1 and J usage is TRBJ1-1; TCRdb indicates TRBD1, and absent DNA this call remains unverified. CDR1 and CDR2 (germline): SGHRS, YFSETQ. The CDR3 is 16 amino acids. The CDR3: CASSSGQGAMNTEAFF. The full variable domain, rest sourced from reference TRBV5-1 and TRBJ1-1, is KAGVTQTPRYLIKTRGQQVTLSCSPISGHRSVSWYQQTPGQGLQFLFEYFSETQRNKGNFPGRFSGRQFSNSRSEMNVSTLELGDSALYLCASSSGQGAMNTEAFFGQGTRLTVV.

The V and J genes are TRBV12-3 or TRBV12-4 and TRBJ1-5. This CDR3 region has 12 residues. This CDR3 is CASSADGQPQHF.

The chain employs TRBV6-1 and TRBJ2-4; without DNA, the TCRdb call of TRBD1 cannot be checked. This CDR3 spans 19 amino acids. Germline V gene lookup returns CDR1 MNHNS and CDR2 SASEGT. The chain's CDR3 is CASSPKGGSVTLAKNIQYF.

The chain's CDR3 is CASSGTGVSSGNTIYF. This chain connects TRBV5-5 to TRBJ1-3. Germline CDR1 SGHKS, CDR2 YYEKEE (reference sequence). This CDR3 contains 16 residues.

Here the CDR3 reads CASSNAQPGTPYNEQFF. The genes are TRBV19 and TRBJ2-1; checking the TCRdb D call of TRBD1 is not possible without DNA. The CDR3 is 17 amino acids. In germline, CDR1 is LNHDA, CDR2 SQIVND (reference sequence).

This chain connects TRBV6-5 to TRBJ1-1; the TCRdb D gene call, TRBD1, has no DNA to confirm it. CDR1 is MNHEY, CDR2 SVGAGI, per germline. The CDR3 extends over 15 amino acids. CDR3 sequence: CASAGQGAVVTEAFF.

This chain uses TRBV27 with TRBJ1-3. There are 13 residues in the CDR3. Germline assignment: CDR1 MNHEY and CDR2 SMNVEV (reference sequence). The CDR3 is CASSLVPGNTIYF.

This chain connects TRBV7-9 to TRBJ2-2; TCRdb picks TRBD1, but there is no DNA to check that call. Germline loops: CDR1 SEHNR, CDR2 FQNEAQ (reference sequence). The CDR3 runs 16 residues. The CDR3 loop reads CASSRDRDANTGELFF.

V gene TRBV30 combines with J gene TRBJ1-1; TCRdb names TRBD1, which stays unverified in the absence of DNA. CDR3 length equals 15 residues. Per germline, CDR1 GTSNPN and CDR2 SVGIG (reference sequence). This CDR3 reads CAWHRGRVVGTEAFF.

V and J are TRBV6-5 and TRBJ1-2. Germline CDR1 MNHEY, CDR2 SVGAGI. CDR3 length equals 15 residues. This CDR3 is CASSYVSGMNYGYTF.

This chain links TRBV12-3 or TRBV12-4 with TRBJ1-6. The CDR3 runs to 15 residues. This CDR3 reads CASTPGASLNSPLHF.

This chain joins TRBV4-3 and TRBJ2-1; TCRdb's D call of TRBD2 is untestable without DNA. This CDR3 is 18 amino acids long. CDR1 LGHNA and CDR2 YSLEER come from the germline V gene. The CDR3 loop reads CASSQVWLADQWDNEQFF.